What follows is one T cell receptor (beta chain) and its context. PCR employed 60 Vbeta and 13 Jbeta primers. Sequencing was performed with immunoSEQ multiplex PCR; in TCRdb, only in-frame clones are kept and a portion is missing. Of over 120,000 clones in the sample, over 70% were seen once. This CDR3 is built from 13 residues. V lost 9 bases to trimming and J lost 5 bases; unmatched junction nucleotides: 4. The germline V gene has CDR1 KGHSH and CDR2 LQKENI. This entry is derived from a study of cytomegalovirus exposure and HLA in healthy donors. The TCR originated in a man aged 35 to 55 in good health and CMV-seronegative. This sequence joins TRBV18 and TRBJ2-3; 11 positions match TRBD2. Sequenced sample: PBMCs. CDR3 region: CASFGTSGDTQYF. CDR3 nucleotides: TGTGCCAGTTTCGGGACTAGCGGAGATACGCAGTATTTT.